This T cell receptor beta chain was sequenced during a study of blood T cell repertoires in COVID-19. The overall study: From T cells, B-cell-depleted T cells, or PBMCs came the material, which was cDNA or gDNA.

Original data processing: The assay estimated nucleated cells by amplifying reference gene primers. The table came from immunoSEQ multiplex PCR; TCRdb's copy has only in-frame clones and leaves some out. That table furnishes V, J and clone size, whereas the DNA furnished D and trimming. This sample has 120,000 to 150,000 clones, with around four fifths found just once. V dropped 3 bases and J dropped 5 bases, with 25 bases sitting between them. The CDR3 sequence is 18 residues long. Germline values: CDR1 ENHRY, CDR2 SYGVKD. This receptor was identified in a woman in her 40s with active or convalescent COVID-19. The sequencing sample was made of peripheral blood. The chain is built from TRBV10-3 and TRBJ1-2; D call uncertain. CDR3 in amino acids: CAISERQPVESRRYGYTF. In nucleotides, the CDR3 is TGTGCCATCAGTGAACGGCAGCCAGTAGAGTCCCGGAGGTATGGCTACACCTTC.